The 15 T cell receptor beta chains given below trace back to one sample, sequenced in a study of blood T cell repertoires in COVID-19. Profiling relied on immunoSEQ multiplex PCR, and the TCRdb table lists in-frame clones only, not all of them. The sample has about 190,000 clones, approximately 81% seen once; the top ten hold around 21%. Sequences were obtained from peripheral blood. Receptor source: a human donor in a cohort sampled during active COVID-19.

CDR3 residues: CASSPGPYEQYV. CDR3 nucleotide sequence: TGTGCCAGCAGCCCCGGTCCCTACGAGCAGTACGTC. V usage is TRBV7-2 and J usage is TRBJ2-7, with unresolved D. V was pared by 5 bases and J by 2 bases, with 7 bases between. Germline CDR1 is SGHTA and CDR2 is FQGNSA. The CDR3 is 12 residues long.

The gene calls are TRBV3-1 (or the pseudogene TRBV3-2) and TRBJ2-2, with 9 bases aligning to TRBD2. Germline lookup yields CDR1 LGHDT and CDR2 YNNKEL (reference sequence). V dropped 4 bases and J dropped 3; count of bases not matched to a gene: 9. This CDR3 is 17 amino acids long. In DNA, the CDR3 is TGTGCCAGCAGCCGGTATGGTTCTAGCGGGGACACCGGGGAGCTGTTTTTT. Protein sequence: CASSRYGSSGDTGELFF.

The rearrangement joins TRBV19 to TRBJ1-1; D may be TRBD1 (5 bases). The germline V gene encodes CDR1 LNHDA and CDR2 SQIVND (reference sequence). V was trimmed by 4 bases and J by 5 bases, leaving 17 bases between them. CDR3 length: 15 residues. The CDR3 region has the DNA TGTGCCAGTAGTAACCAGCCGGGGGGAGGGACTGAAGCTTTCTTT. This gives the protein CASSNQPGGGTEAFF.

V gene TRBV9 combines with J gene TRBJ1-6; TRBD1 is a possible D gene (6 bases). Between the trimmed V and J ends, which lost 0 bases and 10 bases, there was a span of 11 bases. CDR3 size: 14 residues. Germline V lookup: CDR1 SGDLS, CDR2 YYNGEE. CDR3 nucleotide sequence: TGTGCCAGCAGCGTAGACCAGGGGAACTCACCCCTCCACTTT. Translated, it gives CASSVDQGNSPLHF.

This chain links TRBV6-6 with TRBJ1-1; TRBD1 is a possible D gene (5 bases). The CDR3 contains 13 residues. Germline V CDR1 and CDR2: MNHNY, SVGAGI (reference sequence). Deletions cut 6 bases from V and 4 bases from J, with 12 bases between. CDR3 nucleotide sequence: TGTGCCAGCAGCTTCCCCGGGGGCACTGAAGCTTTCTTT. This codes for CASSFPGGTEAFF.

J is TRBJ1-1 and V is TRBV7-8; D gene unclear. V lost 4 bases and J 2 bases, leaving 8 bases between the germline ends. CDR1 is SGHVS and CDR2 is FQNEAQ in the germline V gene. The CDR3 has 13 amino acids. CDR3 sequence (DNA): TGTGCCAGCAGCTCGAGTGCAAACACTGAAGCTTTCTTT. Its translation is CASSSSANTEAFF.

The rearrangement uses TRBV12-3 or TRBV12-4 and TRBJ2-7; D not resolved. The CDR3 runs to 13 residues. The V end lost 3 bases, the J end lost 7 bases, and 13 bases lay between the germline ends. The CDR3 loop is CASSFKAPREQYF. CDR3 bases: TGTGCCAGCAGTTTTAAAGCCCCTCGTGAGCAGTACTTC.

The gene calls are TRBV19 and TRBJ2-1; the match to TRBD2 covers 9 bases. With V trimmed by 7 bases and J by 8 bases, 6 bases remained unmatched. This CDR3 has 13 amino acids. The germline CDR1 and CDR2 sequences are LNHDA and SQIVND (reference sequence). CDR3 DNA: TGTGCCAGTAAGGCGGGAGGGCCCTATGAGCAGTTCTTC. Translating it yields CASKAGGPYEQFF.

This chain's CDR3 is CASRLDRFTEAFF. The CDR3 DNA follows: TGTGCCAGCAGGCTCGACAGGTTCACTGAAGCTTTCTTT. V gene TRBV27 combines with J gene TRBJ1-1; perhaps TRBD1 as D (6 bases). The CDR3 length is 13 residues. Trimming left V 6 bases short and J 4 bases short, with 12 bases between. Germline CDR1 and CDR2: MNHEY and SMNVEV (reference sequence).

The chain is built from TRBV7-9 and TRBJ1-6; 9 bases are a match to TRBD1. Trimming removed 1 base from V and 8 bases from J; junction bases left unmatched: 15. This CDR3 region has 19 residues. Germline V CDR1 and CDR2: SEHNR, FQNEAQ (reference sequence). The DNA of the CDR3 is TGTGCCAGCAGCTTAGGACTAAATGCACAGGGGGCCACCTATTCACCCCTCCACTTT. Its translation: CASSLGLNAQGATYSPLHF.

The chain is built from TRBV5-3 and TRBJ2-1; 7 bases align to TRBD2. TRBV5-3 is identified as an open reading frame with a role that is uncertain. Trimming at V came to 5 bases and at J to 8 bases, leaving 10 bases not matched to a gene. The CDR3 is made up of 14 amino acids. The CDR3 loop reads CARSHPSGGDEQFF. DNA for the CDR3: TGTGCCAGAAGTCACCCTAGCGGCGGGGATGAGCAGTTCTTC.

The chain carries TRBV10-3 and TRBJ2-5, with 8 positions matching TRBD1. The CDR3 spans 11 residues. With V trimmed by 11 bases and J by 4 bases, 3 bases remained unmatched. Germline V lookup: CDR1 ENHRY, CDR2 SYGVKD. As DNA, the CDR3 is TGTGCCGTCGACAGGGGAGAGACCCAGTACTTC. Translated, it gives CAVDRGETQYF.

The rearrangement uses TRBV18 and TRBJ2-2, with D perhaps TRBD2 (6 bases). This CDR3 has 16 residues. CDR1 is KGHSH, CDR2 LQKENI, per germline. Trimming took off 6 bases at V and 2 bases at J, with 16 bases between the two ends. This chain's CDR3 is CASSPEYGGNTGELFF. The CDR3, as DNA: TGTGCCAGCTCCCCAGAGTACGGGGGTAACACCGGGGAGCTGTTTTTT.

This clone was observed a handful of times. V is TRBV7-9 and J is TRBJ1-5; D is uncertain. Germline-derived CDR1 and CDR2 are SEHNR and FQNEAQ (reference sequence). Trimming shortened V by 4 bases and J by 5 bases, and 12 bases separated the two germline ends. This CDR3 is built from 14 residues. This CDR3 reads CASSSSDWDQPQHF. CDR3 sequence (DNA): TGTGCCAGCAGCTCCTCGGACTGGGATCAGCCCCAGCATTTT.

This clone was seen just once. V and J are TRBV6-4 and TRBJ2-1, with 8 bases fitting TRBD2. The CDR3 is 16 residues long. Germline assignment: CDR1 MRHNA and CDR2 SNTAGT. Trimming at V came to 0 bases and at J to 12 bases, leaving 13 bases not matched to a gene. CDR3 region: CASSDSSSSGSEVQFF. The CDR3, as DNA: TGTGCCAGCAGTGACTCTTCGTCTAGCGGGTCCGAGGTGCAGTTCTTC.